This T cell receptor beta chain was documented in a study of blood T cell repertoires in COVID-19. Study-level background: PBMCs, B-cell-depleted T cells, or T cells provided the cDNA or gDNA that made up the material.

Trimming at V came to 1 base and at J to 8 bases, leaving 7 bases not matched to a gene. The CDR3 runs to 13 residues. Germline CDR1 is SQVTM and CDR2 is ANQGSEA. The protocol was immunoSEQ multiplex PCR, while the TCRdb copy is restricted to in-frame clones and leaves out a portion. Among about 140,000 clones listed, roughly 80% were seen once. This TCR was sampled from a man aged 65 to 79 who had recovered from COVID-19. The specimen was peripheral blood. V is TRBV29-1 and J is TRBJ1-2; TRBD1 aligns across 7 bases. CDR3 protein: CSVEGGGALGYTF. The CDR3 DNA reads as TGCAGCGTTGAAGGAGGGGGCGCCTTAGGCTACACCTTC. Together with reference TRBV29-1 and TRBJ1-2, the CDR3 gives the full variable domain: SAVISQKPSRDICQRGTSLTIQCQVDSQVTMMFWYRQQPGQSLTLIATANQGSEATYESGFVIDKFPISRPNLTFSTLTVSNMSPEDSSIYLCSVEGGGALGYTFGSGTRLTVV.